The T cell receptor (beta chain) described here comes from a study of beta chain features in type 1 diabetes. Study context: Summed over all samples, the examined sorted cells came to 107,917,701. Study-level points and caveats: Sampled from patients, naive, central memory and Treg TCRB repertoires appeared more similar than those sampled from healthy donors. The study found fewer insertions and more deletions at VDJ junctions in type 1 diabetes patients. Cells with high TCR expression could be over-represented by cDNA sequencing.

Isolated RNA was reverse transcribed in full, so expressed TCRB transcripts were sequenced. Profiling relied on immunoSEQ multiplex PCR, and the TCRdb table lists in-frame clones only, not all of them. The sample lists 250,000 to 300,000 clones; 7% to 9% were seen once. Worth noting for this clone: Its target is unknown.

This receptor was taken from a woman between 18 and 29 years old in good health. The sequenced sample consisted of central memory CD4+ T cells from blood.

CDR3 residues: CSVKGGFDEQFF. Here the CDR3 DNA reads TGCAGCGTCAAGGGGGGGTTCGATGAGCAGTTCTTC. The chain employs TRBV29-1 and TRBJ2-1, with a weak D call TRBD2 (7 bases). Trimming stripped 6 bases from V and 8 bases from J, with 14 bases between. Germline CDR1 reads SQVTM; CDR2 reads ANQGSEA. This CDR3 has 12 residues.